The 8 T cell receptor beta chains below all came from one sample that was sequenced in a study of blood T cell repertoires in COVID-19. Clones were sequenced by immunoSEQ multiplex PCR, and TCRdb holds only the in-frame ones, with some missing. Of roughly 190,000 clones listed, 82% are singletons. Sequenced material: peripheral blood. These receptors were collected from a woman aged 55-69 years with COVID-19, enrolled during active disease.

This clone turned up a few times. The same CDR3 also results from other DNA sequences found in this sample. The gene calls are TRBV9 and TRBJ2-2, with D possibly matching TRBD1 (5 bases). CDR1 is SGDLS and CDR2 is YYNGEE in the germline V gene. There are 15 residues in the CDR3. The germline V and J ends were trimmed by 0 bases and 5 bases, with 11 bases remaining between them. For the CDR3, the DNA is TGTGCCAGCAGCGTAGAGGGGCTGGGAACCGGGGAGCTGTTTTTT. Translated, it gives CASSVEGLGTGELFF.

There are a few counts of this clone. The CDR3, as DNA: TGTGCCACCAGCAGAGCATGGGACAGGGAAGTCCGGGGAATCTTGGAAACTACCGGGGAGCTGTTTTTT. Encoded protein: CATSRAWDREVRGILETTGELFF. The chain has TRBV15 and TRBJ2-2; TRBD1 aligns across 9 bases. V was pared by 1 base and J by 5 bases, with 26 bases of the junction left unmatched. The CDR3 runs 23 residues. Germline CDR1 is LNHNV and CDR2 is YYDKDF (reference sequence).

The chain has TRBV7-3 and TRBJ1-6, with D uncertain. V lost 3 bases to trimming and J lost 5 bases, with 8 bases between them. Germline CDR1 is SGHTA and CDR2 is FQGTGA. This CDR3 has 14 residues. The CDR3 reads CASSLGRNNSPLHF. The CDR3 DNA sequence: TGTGCCAGCAGCTTGGGCAGGAATAATTCACCCCTCCACTTT.

Written as DNA, the CDR3 is TGCGCCAGCAGCTTGCGGCAGGTCACAAAGGGGACTGAAGCTTTCTTT. Its protein is CASSLRQVTKGTEAFF. This chain connects TRBV5-1 to TRBJ1-1, with D maybe TRBD1 (5 bases). There are 16 residues in the CDR3. Germline V CDR1 and CDR2: SGHRS, YFSETQ. V lost 1 base to trimming and J lost 5 bases, with 18 bases between them.

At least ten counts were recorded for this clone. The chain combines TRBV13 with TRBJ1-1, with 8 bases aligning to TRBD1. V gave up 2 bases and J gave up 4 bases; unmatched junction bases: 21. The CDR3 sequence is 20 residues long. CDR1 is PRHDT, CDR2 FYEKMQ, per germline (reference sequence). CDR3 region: CASSLYRRSAGTGVPTEAFF. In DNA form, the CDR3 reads TGTGCCAGCAGCTTATATCGGCGCTCTGCCGGGACAGGAGTTCCCACTGAAGCTTTCTTT.

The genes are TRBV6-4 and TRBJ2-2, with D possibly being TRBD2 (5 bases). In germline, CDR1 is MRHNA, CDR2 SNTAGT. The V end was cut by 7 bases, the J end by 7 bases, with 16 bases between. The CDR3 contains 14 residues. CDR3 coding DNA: TGTGCCAGCACCCCGGACTCTTTCGGCGGGGAGCTGTTTTTT. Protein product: CASTPDSFGGELFF.

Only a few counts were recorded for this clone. The CDR3 DNA reads TGTGCCAGCAGCCCCACTAGGGACAGGGGCGAGCAGTTCTTC. This gives the protein CASSPTRDRGEQFF. J is TRBJ2-1 and V is TRBV6-5; TRBD1 matches at 10 bases. This CDR3 is built from 14 residues. The V gene end was trimmed by 6 bases and the J gene end by 10 bases; junction bases not matched to a gene: 9. Looked up from germline, CDR1 is MNHEY and CDR2 is SVGAGI.

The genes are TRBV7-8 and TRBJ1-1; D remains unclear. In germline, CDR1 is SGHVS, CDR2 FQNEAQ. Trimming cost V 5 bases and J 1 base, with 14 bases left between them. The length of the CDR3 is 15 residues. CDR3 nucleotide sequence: TGTGCCAGCAGCGGGTCCGGGTCTCCGAACACTGAAGCTTTCTTT. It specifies CASSGSGSPNTEAFF.